This T cell receptor beta chain was profiled in a study of control samples from healthy donors and cancer patients. The germline V gene encodes CDR1 SQVTM and CDR2 ANQGSEA. Trimming shortened V by 0 bases and J by 11 bases, and 16 bases separated the two germline ends. The length of the CDR3 is 13 residues. Only in-frame clones appear in the TCRdb table, and some are missing; sequencing was by immunoSEQ multiplex PCR. The sample lists about 190,000 clones; over 80% were seen once. The sequence was obtained from a young man in good health. The sequenced material came from blood. The chain combines TRBV29-1 with TRBJ1-1; D is perhaps TRBD1 (5 bases). The chain's CDR3 is CSVEEGPTGGAFF. In DNA, the CDR3 is TGCAGCGTTGAAGAGGGACCCACCGGGGGGGCTTTCTTT.